The clone carrying this T cell receptor beta chain was counted ten times or more. The CDR3 extends over 10 amino acids. CDR1 and CDR2 (germline): SQVTM, ANQGSEA. V shed 5 bases and J shed 5 bases, with 3 bases lying between them. MiXCR was run by TCRdb on the RT-PCR reads, yielding one entry per CDR3 protein. This table has about 700,000 distinct CDR3 sequences, around 14% appearing once. The chain has TRBV29-1 and TRBJ2-2, with no clear D. The clonotype comes from a female donor in good health, serving as a healthy control. The sample consisted of memory CD4+ T cells from blood. The CDR3 loop reads CSVLTGELFF. The CDR3 nucleotides read TGCAGCGTTCTTACCGGGGAGCTGTTTTTT.